This note documents a single T cell receptor (beta chain) sequence. V lost 4 bases to trimming and J lost 0 bases, with 12 bases between them. The CDR3 has 16 residues. Germline-derived CDR1 and CDR2 are MNHEY and SMNVEV (reference sequence). Measured with immunoSEQ multiplex PCR; TCRdb has only the in-frame clones, and not every one. The data contain 55,000 to 65,000 clones, 60% to 85% of them seen just once; the ten biggest clones take up around 3.5%. The sample is drawn from a study of blood T cell repertoires in COVID-19. What was sequenced was peripheral blood. The sequence came from a man aged 55 to 69 with acute or convalescent COVID-19. The J gene is TRBJ2-2, the V gene TRBV27; a weak D match, TRBD1 (6 bases). CDR3 sequence: CASSSYRVSNTGELFF. The CDR3 DNA reads as TGTGCCAGCAGTTCTTACAGGGTATCGAACACCGGGGAGCTGTTTTTT.